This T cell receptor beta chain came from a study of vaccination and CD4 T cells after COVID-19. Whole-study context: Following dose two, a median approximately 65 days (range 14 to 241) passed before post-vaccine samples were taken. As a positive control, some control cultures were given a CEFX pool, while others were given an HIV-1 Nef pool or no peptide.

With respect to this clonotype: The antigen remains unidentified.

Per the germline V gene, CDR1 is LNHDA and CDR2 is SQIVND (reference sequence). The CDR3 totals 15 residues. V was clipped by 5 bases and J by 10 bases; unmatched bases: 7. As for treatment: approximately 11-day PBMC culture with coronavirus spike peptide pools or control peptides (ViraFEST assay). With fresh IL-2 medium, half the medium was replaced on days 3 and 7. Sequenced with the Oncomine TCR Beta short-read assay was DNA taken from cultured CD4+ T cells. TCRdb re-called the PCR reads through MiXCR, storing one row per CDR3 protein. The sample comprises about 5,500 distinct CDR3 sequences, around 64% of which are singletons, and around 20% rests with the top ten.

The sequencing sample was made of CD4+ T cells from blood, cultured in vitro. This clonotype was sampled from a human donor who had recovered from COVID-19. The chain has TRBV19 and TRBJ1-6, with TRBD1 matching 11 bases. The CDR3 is CASSSWTGGDSPLHF. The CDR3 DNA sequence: TGTGCCAGTAGTTCGTGGACAGGGGGCGACTCACCCCTCCACTTT. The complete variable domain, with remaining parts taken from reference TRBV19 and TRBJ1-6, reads DGGITQSPKYLFRKEGQNVTLSCEQNLNHDAMYWYRQDPGQGLRLIYYSQIVNDFQKGDIAEGYSVSREKKESFPLTVTSAQKNPTAFYLCASSSWTGGDSPLHFGNGTRLTVT.